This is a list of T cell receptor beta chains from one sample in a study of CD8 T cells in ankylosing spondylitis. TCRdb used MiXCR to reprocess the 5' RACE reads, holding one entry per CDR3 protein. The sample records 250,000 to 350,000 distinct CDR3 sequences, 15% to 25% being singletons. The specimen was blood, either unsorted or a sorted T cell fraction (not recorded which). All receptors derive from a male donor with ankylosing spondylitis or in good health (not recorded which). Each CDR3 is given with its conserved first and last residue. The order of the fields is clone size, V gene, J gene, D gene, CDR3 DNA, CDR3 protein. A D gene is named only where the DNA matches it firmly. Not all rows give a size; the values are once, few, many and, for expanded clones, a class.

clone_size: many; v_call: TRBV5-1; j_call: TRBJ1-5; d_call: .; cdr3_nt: TGCGCCAGCAGCCAAGGGGGGGTAGGAAATCAGCCCCAGCATTTT; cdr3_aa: CASSQGGVGNQPQHF
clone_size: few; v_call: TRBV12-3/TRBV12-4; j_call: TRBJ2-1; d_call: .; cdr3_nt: TGTGCCAGCAGTCCCGGACTGGAGCTGGAGCAGTTCTTC; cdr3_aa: CASSPGLELEQFF
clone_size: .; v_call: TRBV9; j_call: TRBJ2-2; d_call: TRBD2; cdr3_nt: TGTGCCAGCAGCCCCGGGGGGGAAACCGGGGAGCTGTTTTTT; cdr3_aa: CASSPGGETGELFF
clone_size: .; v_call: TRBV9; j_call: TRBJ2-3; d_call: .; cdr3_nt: TGTGCCAGCAGCGAGGTAGGGAACCCTAGCACAGATACGCAGTATTTT; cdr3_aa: CASSEVGNPSTDTQYF
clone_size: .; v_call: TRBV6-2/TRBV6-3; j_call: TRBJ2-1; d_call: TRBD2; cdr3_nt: TGTGCCAGCAGGCTGACTAGCGGCTACAATGAGCAGTTCTTC; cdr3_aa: CASRLTSGYNEQFF
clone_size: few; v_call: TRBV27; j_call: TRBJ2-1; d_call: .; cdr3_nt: TGTGCCAGCACCAAAAAGGCAGGGCCATCCTACAATGAGCAGTTCTTC; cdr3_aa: CASTKKAGPSYNEQFF
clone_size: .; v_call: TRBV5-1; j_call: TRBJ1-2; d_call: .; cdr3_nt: TGCGCCAGCAGCGTCGGGGGAAACTATGGCTACACCTTC; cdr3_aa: CASSVGGNYGYTF
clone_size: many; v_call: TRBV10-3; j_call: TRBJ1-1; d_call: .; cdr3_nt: TGTGCCATCATGGACAACATAGGGGGCACTGAAGCTTTCTTT; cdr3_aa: CAIMDNIGGTEAFF
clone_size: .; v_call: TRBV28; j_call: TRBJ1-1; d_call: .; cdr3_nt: TGTGCCAGCAGTTTAGGATACGGGGAGGAAGGCACTGAAGCTTTCTTT; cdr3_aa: CASSLGYGEEGTEAFF
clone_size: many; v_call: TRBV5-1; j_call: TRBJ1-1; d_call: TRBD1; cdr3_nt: TGCGCCAGCAGCGGAGGGACAGGGGGCGGCACTGAAGCTTTCTTT; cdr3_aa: CASSGGTGGGTEAFF
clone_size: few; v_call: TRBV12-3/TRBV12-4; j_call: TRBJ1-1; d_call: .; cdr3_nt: TGTGCCAGCAGTTCGACCCAATTGGCGAACACTGAAGCTTTCTTT; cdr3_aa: CASSSTQLANTEAFF
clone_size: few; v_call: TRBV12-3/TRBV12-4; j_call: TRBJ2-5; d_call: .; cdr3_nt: TGTGCCAGCAGGGCCGGGGGCTTTACCCAGTACTTC; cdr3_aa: CASRAGGFTQYF
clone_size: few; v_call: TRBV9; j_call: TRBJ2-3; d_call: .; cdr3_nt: TGTGCCAGCAGCGTAGGCGGTCAGGCTAGCACAGATACGCAGTATTTT; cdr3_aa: CASSVGGQASTDTQYF
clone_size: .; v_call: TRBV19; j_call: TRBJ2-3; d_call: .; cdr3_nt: TGTGCCAGTAGTACGCCGGGAGATACGCAGTATTTT; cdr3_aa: CASSTPGDTQYF
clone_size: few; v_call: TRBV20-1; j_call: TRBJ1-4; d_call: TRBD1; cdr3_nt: TGCAGTGCTACTAACAGGGGGGGTAATGAAAAACTGTTTTTT; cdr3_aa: CSATNRGGNEKLFF
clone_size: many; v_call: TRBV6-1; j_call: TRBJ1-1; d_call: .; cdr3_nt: TGTGCCAGCAGTGGTCACAGCACTGAAGCTTTCTTT; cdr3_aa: CASSGHSTEAFF
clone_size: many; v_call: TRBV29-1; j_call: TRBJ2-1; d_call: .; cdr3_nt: TGCAGCGTTGAGACGGTTGAGCAGTTCTTC; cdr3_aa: CSVETVEQFF
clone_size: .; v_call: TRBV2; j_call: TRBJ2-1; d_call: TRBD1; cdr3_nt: TGTGCCAGCAGTCCGGGTTGGGACAGGGGGCGAGTTGAGCAGTTCTTC; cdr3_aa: CASSPGWDRGRVEQFF
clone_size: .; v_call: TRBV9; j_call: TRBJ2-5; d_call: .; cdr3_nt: TGTGCCAGCAGCGTAGCCCCCCAGAGGGGAGAGACCCAGTACTTC; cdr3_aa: CASSVAPQRGETQYF
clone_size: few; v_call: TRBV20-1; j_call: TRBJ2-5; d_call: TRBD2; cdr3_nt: TGCAGTACGGAGCGGGGGGTGAGAGAGACCCAGTACTTC; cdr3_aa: CSTERGVRETQYF
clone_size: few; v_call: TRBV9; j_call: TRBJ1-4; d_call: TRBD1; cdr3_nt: TGTGCCAGCAGCACCGGGACAGGGGCTGAACTGTTTTTT; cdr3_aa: CASSTGTGAELFF
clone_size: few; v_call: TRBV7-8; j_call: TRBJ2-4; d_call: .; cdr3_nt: TGTGCCAGCAGCTTAGCCACATCCAGGGACATTCAGTACTTC; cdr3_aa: CASSLATSRDIQYF
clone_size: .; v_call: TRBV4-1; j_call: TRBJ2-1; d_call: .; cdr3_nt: TGCGCCAGCAGCCAAGATCCTCCGGGCATGCAGTTCTTC; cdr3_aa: CASSQDPPGMQFF
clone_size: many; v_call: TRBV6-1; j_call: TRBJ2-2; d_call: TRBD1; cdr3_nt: TGTGCCAGTAGGGGGCAGGGGGCCGGGGAGCTGTTTTTT; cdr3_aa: CASRGQGAGELFF
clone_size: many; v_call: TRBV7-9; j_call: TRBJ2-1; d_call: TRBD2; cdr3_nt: TGTGCCAGCTTAACGTCCGGGACTAGCGGGCCGAATAGGGATGAGCAGTTCTTC; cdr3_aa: CASLTSGTSGPNRDEQFF
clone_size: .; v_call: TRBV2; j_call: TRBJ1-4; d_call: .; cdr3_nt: TGTGCCAGCAGTGAATCGAGGGGTTTTAAGGAAAAACTGTTTTTT; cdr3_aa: CASSESRGFKEKLFF
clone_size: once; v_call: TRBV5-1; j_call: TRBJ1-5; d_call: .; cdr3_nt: TGCGCCAGCAGCTTGGACCCAGGCAATCAGCCCCAGCATTTT; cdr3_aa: CASSLDPGNQPQHF
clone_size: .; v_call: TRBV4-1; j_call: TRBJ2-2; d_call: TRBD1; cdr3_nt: TGCGCCAGCAGCGGCCTATACGGCACCCGGGACAGACCCACCGGGGAGCTGTTTTTT; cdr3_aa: CASSGLYGTRDRPTGELFF
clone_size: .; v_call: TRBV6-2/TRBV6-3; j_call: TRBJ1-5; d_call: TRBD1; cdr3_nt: TGTGCCAGCAGTTACCAGGGGGCCCGCAATCAGCCCCAGCATTTT; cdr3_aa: CASSYQGARNQPQHF
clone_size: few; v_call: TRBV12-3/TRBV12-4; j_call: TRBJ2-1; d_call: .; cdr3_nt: TGTGCCAGCAGTTTAAACAGAGCCTACAATGAGCAGTTCTTC; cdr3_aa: CASSLNRAYNEQFF
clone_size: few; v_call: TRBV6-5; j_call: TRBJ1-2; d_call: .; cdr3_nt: TGTGCCAGCAGTTACGTCGCAGGGACGGACTATGGCTACACCTTC; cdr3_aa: CASSYVAGTDYGYTF
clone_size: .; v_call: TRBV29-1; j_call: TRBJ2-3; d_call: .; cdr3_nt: TGCAGCGTTGAAGGGTACTTTGCGGACCTCACAGATACGCAGTATTTT; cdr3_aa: CSVEGYFADLTDTQYF
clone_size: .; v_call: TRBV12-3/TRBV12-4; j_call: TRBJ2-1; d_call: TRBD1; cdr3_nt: TGTGCCAGCAACTACAGGGGGTCAAATGAGCAGTTCTTC; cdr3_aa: CASNYRGSNEQFF
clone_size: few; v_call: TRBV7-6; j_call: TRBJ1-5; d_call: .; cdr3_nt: TGTGCCAGCAGCCTAGACGTGGGGACCAACCAGCCCCAGCATTTT; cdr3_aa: CASSLDVGTNQPQHF
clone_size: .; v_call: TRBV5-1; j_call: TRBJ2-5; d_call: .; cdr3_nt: TGCGCCAGCAGCTTGTTGTCGGGAGAAGAGACCCAGTACTTC; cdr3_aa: CASSLLSGEETQYF
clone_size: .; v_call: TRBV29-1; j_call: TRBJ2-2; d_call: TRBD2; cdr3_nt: TGCAGCGTTGATGGGGCTAGCGGGAGGACCGGGGAGCTGTTTTTT; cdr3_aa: CSVDGASGRTGELFF
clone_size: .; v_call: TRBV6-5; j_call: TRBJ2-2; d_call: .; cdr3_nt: TGTGCCAGCAGTTACTCCCAAACTAGTTCCGGGGAGCTGTTTTTT; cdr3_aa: CASSYSQTSSGELFF
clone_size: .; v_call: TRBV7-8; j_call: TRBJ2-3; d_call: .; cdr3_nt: TGTGCCAGCAAGGAAGGAGCTAGCACAGATACGCAGTATTTT; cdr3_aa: CASKEGASTDTQYF
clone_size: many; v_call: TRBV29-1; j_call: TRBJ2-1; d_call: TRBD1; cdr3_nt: TGCAGCACTGGGACAGGGTCCTACAATGAGCAGTTCTTC; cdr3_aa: CSTGTGSYNEQFF
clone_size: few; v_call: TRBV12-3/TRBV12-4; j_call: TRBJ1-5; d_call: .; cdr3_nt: TGTGCCAGCAGTTTTGATCAGGGACGCAATCAGCCCCAGCATTTT; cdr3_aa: CASSFDQGRNQPQHF
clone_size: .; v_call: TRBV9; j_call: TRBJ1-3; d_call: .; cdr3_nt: TGTGCCAGCAGCGCGACTCCAAACTCTGGAAACACCATATATTTT; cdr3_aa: CASSATPNSGNTIYF
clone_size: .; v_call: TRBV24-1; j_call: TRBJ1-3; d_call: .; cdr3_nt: TGTGCCACCGAAGGAAACACCATATATTTT; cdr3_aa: CATEGNTIYF
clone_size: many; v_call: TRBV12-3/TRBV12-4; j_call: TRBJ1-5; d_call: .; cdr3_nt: TGTGCCAGCAGTTCCGGGGGAACCTTCAATCAGCCCCAGCATTTT; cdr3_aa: CASSSGGTFNQPQHF
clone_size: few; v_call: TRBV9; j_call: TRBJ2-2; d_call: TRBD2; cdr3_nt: TGTGCCAGCAGCGGGTATAGCGGGAGGGCCGGGGAGCTGTTTTTT; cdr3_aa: CASSGYSGRAGELFF
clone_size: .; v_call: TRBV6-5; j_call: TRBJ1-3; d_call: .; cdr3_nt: TGTGCCAGCAGTTACTCGGCCAACTCTGGAAACACCATATATTTT; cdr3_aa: CASSYSANSGNTIYF
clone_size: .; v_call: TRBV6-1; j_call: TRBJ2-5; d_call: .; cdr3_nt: TGTGCCTCAAGGGGGGTCTCAAGTGGGACCCAGTACTTC; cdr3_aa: CASRGVSSGTQYF
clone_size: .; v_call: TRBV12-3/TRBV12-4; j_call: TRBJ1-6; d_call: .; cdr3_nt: TGTGCCAGCAGTTTAGGACCTGGGTTTGATTCACCCCTCCACTTT; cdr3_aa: CASSLGPGFDSPLHF
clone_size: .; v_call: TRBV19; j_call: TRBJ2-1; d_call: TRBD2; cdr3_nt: TGTGCCAGTAGTAATCTACTAGCGGGGGCGTACAATGAGCAGTTCTTC; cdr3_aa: CASSNLLAGAYNEQFF
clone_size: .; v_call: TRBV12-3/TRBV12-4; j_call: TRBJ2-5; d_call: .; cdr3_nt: TGTGCCAGCAGTTTCAGGGGGCCACTAGCGGATCCCCGGGAGACCCGGTACTTC; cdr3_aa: CASSFRGPLADPRETRYF
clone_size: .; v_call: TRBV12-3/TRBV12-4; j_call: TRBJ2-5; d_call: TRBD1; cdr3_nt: TGTGCCAGCAGTGAAAGACAGGGGTCGTGGGAGACCCAGTACTTC; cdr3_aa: CASSERQGSWETQYF
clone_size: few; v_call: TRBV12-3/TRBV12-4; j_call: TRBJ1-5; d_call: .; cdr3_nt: TGTGCCAGCAGCGCTACCAATCAGCCCCAGCATTTT; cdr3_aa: CASSATNQPQHF
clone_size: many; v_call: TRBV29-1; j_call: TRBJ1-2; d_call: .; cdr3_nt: TGCAGCGTTGATGGTAGCCGCACCTTC; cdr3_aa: CSVDGSRTF
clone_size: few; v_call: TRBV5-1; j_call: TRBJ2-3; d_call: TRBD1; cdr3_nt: TGCGCCAGCAGCTTAGGACAGGGGGCCTCAGATACGCAGTATTTT; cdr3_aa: CASSLGQGASDTQYF
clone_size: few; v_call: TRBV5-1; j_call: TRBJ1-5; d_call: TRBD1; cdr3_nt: TGCGCCAGCAGCTTGGATTCAGGGGGTGGTCAGCCCCAGCATTTT; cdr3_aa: CASSLDSGGGQPQHF
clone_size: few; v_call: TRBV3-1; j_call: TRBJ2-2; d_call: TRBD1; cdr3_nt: TGTGCCAGCAGCCGACAGGGCCAGAACACCGGGGAGCTGTTTTTT; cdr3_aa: CASSRQGQNTGELFF
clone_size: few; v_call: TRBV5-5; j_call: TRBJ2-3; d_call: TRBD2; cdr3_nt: TGTGCCAGCAGCTCCGGACTAGCGGGGGGGGCAGATACGCAGTATTTT; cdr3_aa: CASSSGLAGGADTQYF
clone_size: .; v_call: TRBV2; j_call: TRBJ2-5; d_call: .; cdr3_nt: TGTGCCAGCCGACGATTAGGAGGGTCTGAGACCCAGTACTTC; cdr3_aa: CASRRLGGSETQYF
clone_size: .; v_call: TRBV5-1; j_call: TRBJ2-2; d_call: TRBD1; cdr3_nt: TGCGCCAACAGCTCGGGACAGGGGAGCGGGGAGCTGTTTTTT; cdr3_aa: CANSSGQGSGELFF
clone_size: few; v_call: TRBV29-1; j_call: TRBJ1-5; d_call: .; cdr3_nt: TGCAGCGTTGTATTAGGGGCGGGCGATCGCAATCAGCCCCAGCATTTT; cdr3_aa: CSVVLGAGDRNQPQHF
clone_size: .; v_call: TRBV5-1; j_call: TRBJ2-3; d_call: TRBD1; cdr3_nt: TGCGCCAGCAGCTTTTACAGGGGGCAGGGCACAGATACGCAGTATTTT; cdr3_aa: CASSFYRGQGTDTQYF